A selection of T cell receptor beta chains follows, all from one sample in a study of shared clonotypes between healthy human individuals. The data were produced by immunoSEQ multiplex PCR, yet TCRdb's version contains in-frame clones alone and is incomplete. The sample includes 800,000 to 1,200,000 clones, 75% to 80% of them seen just once. Sequenced: memory CD4+ T cells from PBMCs. Receptors were obtained from a man aged 18-30 years in good health. Some clones in this sample may be carry-over from other donors' samples. The CDR3 runs from the conserved cysteine through the conserved F or W. Fields, in order: J gene, V gene, CDR3 protein.

>TRBJ2-2|TRBV19
CASSNRGTGELFF
>TRBJ1-6|TRBV7-2
CASSSRQGVNSPLHF
>TRBJ2-2|TRBV19
CASSKVSGAIITGELFF
>TRBJ2-2|TRBV7-2
CASSLTAGLEGGELFF
>TRBJ1-2|TRBV27
CASSFSATVSYGYTF
>TRBJ1-2|TRBV5-4
CASSPDSNYGYTF
>TRBJ1-2|TRBV2
CASSGRLSNYGYTF
>TRBJ1-3|TRBV7-2
CASSPSGGNTIYF
>.|TRBV19
CASSINGWSSYEQYF
>TRBJ2-7|TRBV6-1
CASSEHPSGGSYEQYF
>TRBJ2-2|TRBV18
CASSPPRGQASTGELFF
>TRBJ1-2|TRBV2
CASSERLNYGYTF
>TRBJ1-4|TRBV19
CASSPGTLGGEKLFF
>TRBJ2-2|TRBV5-1
CASSRDTNTGELFF
>TRBJ2-5|TRBV4-2
CASSQGRQETQYF
>TRBJ2-7|TRBV5-1
CASSLPGAYEQYF
>TRBJ1-5|TRBV7-2
CASSLVGQGNQPQHF
>TRBJ1-2|TRBV20-1
CTLANGYTF
>TRBJ2-3|TRBV9
CASSPGPPDTQYF
>TRBJ2-6|TRBV7-2
CASLRAQKLGANVLTF
>TRBJ2-5|TRBV5-4
CASRRTSGKETQYF
>TRBJ2-1|TRBV6-4
CASSGGFSGSRRAYNEQFF
>TRBJ2-7|TRBV18
CASSPGQTSYEQYF
>TRBJ2-5|TRBV14
CASSQGGFVTHAQETQYF
>TRBJ2-5|TRBV9
CASSASPAGGGETQYF
>TRBJ2-5|TRBV6-6
CASSYEESTLGETQYF
>TRBJ1-1|TRBV18
CASSPQGHLNTEAFF
>TRBJ1-1|TRBV5-1
CASSLVMEDSEAFF
>TRBJ1-4|TRBV4-1
CASSPKYLSGGGNEKLFF
>TRBJ2-7|TRBV5-4
CASSFRGGLAYEQYF
>TRBJ2-2|TRBV28
CASTTTTRGNTGELFF
>TRBJ2-7|TRBV4-1
CASSQTTVAGGVEQYF
>TRBJ2-3|TRBV27
CASSDPREGSGDTQYF
>TRBJ2-7|TRBV18
CASSPPSYEQYF
>TRBJ2-1|TRBV18
CASSPRTSVENEQFF
>TRBJ2-3|TRBV19
CASNQGWFTDTQYF
>TRBJ2-1|TRBV4-2
CASSRGETYNEQFF
>TRBJ1-5|TRBV30
CAWSVRAHNQPQHF
>TRBJ1-1|TRBV30
CAWGQGGEAFF
>TRBJ1-3|TRBV5-1
CASSLAGIGNTIYF
>TRBJ1-1|TRBV11-2
CASSLSATGGRNAFF
>TRBJ2-1|TRBV2
CASSRLAGAPQEQFF
>TRBJ2-3|TRBV7-2
CASSLARGGSGTDTQYF
>TRBJ1-1|TRBV15
CATSLLNDRGVRKTEAFF
>TRBJ1-1|TRBV7-2
CASSLAGTFRIEAFF
>TRBJ1-1|TRBV28
CASSGRVRNTEAFF
>TRBJ1-2|TRBV20-1
CSASGEWGYTF
>TRBJ1-2|TRBV6-1
CASSEGQGSYGYTF
>TRBJ1-4|TRBV2
CASNKMTGDEKLFF
>TRBJ2-4|TRBV5-1
CASSFGQTLAGQAKNIQYF
>TRBJ2-1|TRBV28
CASGRQGARNEQFF
>TRBJ1-1|TRBV2
CARRDRSFEAFF
>TRBJ1-1|TRBV18
CASSPTQAEAFF
>TRBJ2-5|TRBV9
CASSLGPRETQYF
>TRBJ2-1|TRBV7-3
CASSSPGTSGSNEQFF